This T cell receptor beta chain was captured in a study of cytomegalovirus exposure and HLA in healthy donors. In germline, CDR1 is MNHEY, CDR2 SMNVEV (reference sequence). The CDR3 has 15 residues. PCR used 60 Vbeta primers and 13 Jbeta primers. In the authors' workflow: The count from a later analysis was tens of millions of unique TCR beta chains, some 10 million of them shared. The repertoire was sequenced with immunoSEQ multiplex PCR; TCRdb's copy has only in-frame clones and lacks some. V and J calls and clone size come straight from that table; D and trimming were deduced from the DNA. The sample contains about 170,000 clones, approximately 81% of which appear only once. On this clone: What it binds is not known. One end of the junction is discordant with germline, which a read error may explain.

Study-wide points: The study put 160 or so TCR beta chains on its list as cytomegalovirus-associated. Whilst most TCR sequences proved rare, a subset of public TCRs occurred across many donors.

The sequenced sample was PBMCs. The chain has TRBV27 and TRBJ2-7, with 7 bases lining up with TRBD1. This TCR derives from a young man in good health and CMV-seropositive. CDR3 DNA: TGTGCCAGCCAGTTTGGAGCTAAGGGGGCTTACGAGCAGCACTTC. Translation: CASQFGAKGAYEQHF.